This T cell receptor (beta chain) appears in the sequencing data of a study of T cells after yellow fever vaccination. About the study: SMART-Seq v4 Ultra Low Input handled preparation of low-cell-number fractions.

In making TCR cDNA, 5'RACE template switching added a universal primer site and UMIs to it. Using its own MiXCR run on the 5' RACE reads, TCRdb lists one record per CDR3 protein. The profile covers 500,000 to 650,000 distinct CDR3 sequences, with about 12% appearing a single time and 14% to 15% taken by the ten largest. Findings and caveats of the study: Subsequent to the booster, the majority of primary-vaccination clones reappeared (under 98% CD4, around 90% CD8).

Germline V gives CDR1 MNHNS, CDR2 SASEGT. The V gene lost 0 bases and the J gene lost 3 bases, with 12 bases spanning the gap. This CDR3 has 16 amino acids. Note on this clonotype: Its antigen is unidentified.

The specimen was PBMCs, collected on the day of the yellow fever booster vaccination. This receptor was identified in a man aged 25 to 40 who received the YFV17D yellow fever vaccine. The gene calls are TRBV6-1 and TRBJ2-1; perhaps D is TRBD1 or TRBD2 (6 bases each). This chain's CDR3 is CASSEAGGRGYNEQFF. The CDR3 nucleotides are TGTGCCAGCAGTGAAGCGGGAGGCAGGGGCTACAATGAGCAGTTCTTC.